This T cell receptor (beta chain) was documented in a study of breast tumors, draining lymph nodes, adjacent tissues. General study results and limits: Findings are consistent with lymph node origin and intratumoral expansion of most tumor T cells. The lymph node origin of tumor T cells was framed as consistent with a hypothesis, not demonstrated. Tumor TCR diversity was below lymph nodes but above nontumor tissue.

The lymph nodes were axillary draining lymph nodes from breast cancer patients. About this clonotype: Its antigen is currently unknown.

TCRdb re-derived calls from the multiplex PCR reads in MiXCR, one entry per CDR3 protein. The sample includes approximately 250,000 distinct CDR3 sequences, 30% to 35% of them seen just once. Sequences were obtained from axillary lymph node tissue. The sequence was obtained from a female donor with breast cancer. Some clones in this sample may be carry-over from other donors' samples.

CDR3 sequence (DNA): TGTGCCAGCAGCCAAAGCGGGGGGGCCGTAGATACGCAGTATTTT. It encodes CASSQSGGAVDTQYF. This chain uses TRBV11-1 with TRBJ2-3, with 10 bases matching TRBD2. The length of the CDR3 is 15 residues. Unmatched junction bases numbered 7, after V lost 5 bases and J lost 5 bases. The germline V gene encodes CDR1 SGHAT and CDR2 FQDESV (reference sequence).